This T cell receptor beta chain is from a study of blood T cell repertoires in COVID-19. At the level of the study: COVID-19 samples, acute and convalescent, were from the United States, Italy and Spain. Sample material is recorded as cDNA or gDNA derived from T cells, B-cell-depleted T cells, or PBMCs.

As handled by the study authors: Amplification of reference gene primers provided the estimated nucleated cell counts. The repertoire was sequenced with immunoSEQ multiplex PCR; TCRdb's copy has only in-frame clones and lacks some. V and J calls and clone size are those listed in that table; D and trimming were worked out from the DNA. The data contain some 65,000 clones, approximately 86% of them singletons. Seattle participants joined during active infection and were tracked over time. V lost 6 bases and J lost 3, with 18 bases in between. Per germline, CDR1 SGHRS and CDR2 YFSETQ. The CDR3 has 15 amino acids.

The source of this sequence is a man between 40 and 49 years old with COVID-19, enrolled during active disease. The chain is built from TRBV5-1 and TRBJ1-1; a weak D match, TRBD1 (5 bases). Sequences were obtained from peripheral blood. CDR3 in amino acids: CASTPWAGGDTEAFF. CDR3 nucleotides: TGCGCCAGCACCCCATGGGCCGGAGGGGACACTGAAGCTTTCTTT.